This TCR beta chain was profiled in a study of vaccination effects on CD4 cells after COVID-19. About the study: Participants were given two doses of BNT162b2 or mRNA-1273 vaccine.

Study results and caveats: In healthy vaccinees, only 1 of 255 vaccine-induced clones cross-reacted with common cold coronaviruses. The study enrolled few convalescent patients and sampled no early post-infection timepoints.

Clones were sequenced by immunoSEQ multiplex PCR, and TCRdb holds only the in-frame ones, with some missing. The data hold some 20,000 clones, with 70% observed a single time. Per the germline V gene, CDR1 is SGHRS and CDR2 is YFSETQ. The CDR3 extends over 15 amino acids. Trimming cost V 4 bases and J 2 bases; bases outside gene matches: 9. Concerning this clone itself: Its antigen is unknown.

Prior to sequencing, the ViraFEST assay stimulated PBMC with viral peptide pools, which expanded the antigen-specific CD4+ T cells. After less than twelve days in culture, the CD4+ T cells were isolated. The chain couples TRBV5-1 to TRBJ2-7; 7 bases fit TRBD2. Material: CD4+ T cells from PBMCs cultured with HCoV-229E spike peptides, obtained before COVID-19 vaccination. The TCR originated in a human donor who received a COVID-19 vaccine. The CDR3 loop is CASSPGGALTYEQYF. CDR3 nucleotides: TGCGCCAGCAGCCCGGGGGGAGCTCTTACCTACGAGCAGTACTTC.